Reported below is one T cell receptor (beta chain). Its antigen remains unidentified. The data are from a study of vaccination effects on CD4 cells after COVID-19. Looking at the study overall: After two million PBMC were placed in each well, they were cultured with approximately 10 IU/ml IL-2 and roughly 10 ug/ml peptides.

TCRdb's copy holds only in-frame clones and misses some; the assay was immunoSEQ multiplex PCR. The sample records approximately 31,000 clones, 70% being singletons. Researchers isolated CD4+ T cells once approximately eleven days of culture had elapsed. IL-2 medium was substituted for half the medium on days 3 and 7. In germline, CDR1 is MRHNA, CDR2 SNTAGT. V was cut by 5 bases and J by 0 bases, with 5 bases left in between. This CDR3 comprises 14 residues. This chain connects TRBV6-4 to TRBJ1-6; D unresolved. The clonotype originates from a human donor who received a COVID-19 vaccine. The starting material was CD4+ T cells from PBMCs cultured without peptide, obtained before COVID-19 vaccination. Here the CDR3 DNA reads TGTGCCAGCAGTTGGAGCTCCTATAATTCACCCCTCCACTTT. It translates to CASSWSSYNSPLHF.